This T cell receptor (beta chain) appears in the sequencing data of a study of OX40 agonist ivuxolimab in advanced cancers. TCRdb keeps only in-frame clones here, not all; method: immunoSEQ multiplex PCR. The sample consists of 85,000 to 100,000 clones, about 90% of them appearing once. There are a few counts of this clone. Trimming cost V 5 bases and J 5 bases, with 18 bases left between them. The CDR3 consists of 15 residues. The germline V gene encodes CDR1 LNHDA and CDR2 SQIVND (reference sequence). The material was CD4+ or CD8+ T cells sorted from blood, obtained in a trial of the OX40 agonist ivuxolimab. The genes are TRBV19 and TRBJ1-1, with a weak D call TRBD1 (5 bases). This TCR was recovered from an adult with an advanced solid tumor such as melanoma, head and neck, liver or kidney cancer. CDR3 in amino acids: CASSPLKAGGTEAFF. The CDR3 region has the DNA TGTGCCAGTAGTCCCCTTAAAGCGGGGGGAACTGAAGCTTTCTTT.